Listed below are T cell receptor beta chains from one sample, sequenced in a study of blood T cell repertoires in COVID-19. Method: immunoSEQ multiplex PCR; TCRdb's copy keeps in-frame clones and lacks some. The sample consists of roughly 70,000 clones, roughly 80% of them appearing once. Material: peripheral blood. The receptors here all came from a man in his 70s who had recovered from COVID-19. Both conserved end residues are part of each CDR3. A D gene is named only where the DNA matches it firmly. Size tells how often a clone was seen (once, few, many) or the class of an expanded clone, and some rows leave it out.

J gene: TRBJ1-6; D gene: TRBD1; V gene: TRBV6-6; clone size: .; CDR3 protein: CASTLTGGRYNSPLHF; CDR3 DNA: TGTGCCAGCACCCTGACAGGGGGCCGGTATAATTCACCCCTCCACTTT
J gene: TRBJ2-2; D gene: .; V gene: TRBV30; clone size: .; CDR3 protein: CAWSPPLARGGELFF; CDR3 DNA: TGTGCCTGGAGCCCCCCCTTAGCAAGGGGCGGGGAGCTGTTTTTT
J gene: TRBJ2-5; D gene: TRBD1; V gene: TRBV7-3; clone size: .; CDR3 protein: CASSANRGETQYF; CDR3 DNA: TGTGCCAGCAGCGCCAACAGGGGAGAGACCCAGTACTTC
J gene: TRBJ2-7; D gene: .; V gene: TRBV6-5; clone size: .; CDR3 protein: CASKSRVSYEQYF; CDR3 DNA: TGTGCCAGCAAATCCAGGGTGTCCTACGAGCAGTACTTC
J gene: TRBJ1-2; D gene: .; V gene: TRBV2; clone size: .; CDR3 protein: CASSGRQGYGYTF; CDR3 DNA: TGTGCCAGCAGCGGCCGGCAGGGCTATGGCTACACCTTC
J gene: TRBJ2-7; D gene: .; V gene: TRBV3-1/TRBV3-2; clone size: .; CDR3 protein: CASSQTRGEQYF; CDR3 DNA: TGTGCCAGCAGCCAAACCAGGGGAGAGCAGTACTTC
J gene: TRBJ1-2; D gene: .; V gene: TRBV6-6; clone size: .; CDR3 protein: CASSYTRGRGTGGYTF; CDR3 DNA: TGTGCCAGCAGTTACACCCGCGGCAGGGGCACCGGAGGCTACACCTTC
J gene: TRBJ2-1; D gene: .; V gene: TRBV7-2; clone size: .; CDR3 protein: CASSLLDLVFSSYNEQFF; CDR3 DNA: TGTGCCAGCAGCTTACTAGATCTGGTCTTTAGCTCCTACAATGAGCAGTTCTTC
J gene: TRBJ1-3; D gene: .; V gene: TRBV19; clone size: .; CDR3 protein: CASTTPGNTIYF; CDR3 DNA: TGTGCCAGTACCACACCGGGAAACACCATATATTTT
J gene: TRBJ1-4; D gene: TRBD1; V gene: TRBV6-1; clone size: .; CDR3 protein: CASSVRDRREKLFF; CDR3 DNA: TGTGCCAGCAGTGTCCGGGACAGGCGAGAAAAACTGTTTTTT
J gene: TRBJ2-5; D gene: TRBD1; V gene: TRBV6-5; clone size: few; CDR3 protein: CASSYSPRQGKTQYF; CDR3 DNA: TGTGCCAGCAGTTACTCCCCCCGACAGGGGAAGACCCAGTACTTC
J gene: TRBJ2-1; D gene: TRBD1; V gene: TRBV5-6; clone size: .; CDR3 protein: CASSWPGQGYNEQFF; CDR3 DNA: TGTGCCAGCAGCTGGCCCGGACAGGGATACAATGAGCAGTTCTTC
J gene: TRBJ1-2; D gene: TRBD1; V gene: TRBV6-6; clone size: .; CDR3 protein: CASRRDRGPGGYTF; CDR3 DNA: TGTGCCAGCAGACGGGACAGGGGGCCGGGGGGCTACACCTTC
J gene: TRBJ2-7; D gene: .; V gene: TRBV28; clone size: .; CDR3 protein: CASSLRTDEQYF; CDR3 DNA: TGTGCCAGCAGTTTACGGACAGACGAGCAGTACTTC
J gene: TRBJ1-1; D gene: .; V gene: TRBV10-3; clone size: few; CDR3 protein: CAISERGNTEAFF; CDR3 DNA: TGTGCCATCAGTGAGCGGGGGAACACTGAAGCTTTCTTT
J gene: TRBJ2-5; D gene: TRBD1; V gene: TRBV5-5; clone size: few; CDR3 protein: CASSLRTGTGQETQYF; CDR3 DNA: TGTGCCAGCAGCTTGCGCACCGGGACAGGCCAAGAGACCCAGTACTTC
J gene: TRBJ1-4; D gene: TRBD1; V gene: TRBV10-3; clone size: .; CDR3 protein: CAISESNRGNEKLFF; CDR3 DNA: TGTGCCATCAGTGAGTCAAACAGGGGTAATGAAAAACTGTTTTTT
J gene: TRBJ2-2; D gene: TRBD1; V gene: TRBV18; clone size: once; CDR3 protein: CASSPEVAGGTGELFF; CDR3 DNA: TGTGCCAGCTCACCGGAGGTGGCAGGGGGCACCGGGGAGCTGTTTTTT
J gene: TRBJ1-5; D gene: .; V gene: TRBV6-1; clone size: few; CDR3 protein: CASSDRDNQPQHF; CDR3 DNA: TGTGCCAGCAGTGACAGGGACAATCAGCCCCAGCATTTT
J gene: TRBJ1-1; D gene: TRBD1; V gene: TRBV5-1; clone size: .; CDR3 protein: CASSSTGTVNTEAFF; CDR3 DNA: TGCGCCAGCAGCTCTACCGGGACAGTGAACACTGAAGCTTTCTTT
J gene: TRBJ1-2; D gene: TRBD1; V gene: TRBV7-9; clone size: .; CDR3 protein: CASSFGDGYRGYGYTF; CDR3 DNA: TGTGCCAGCAGCTTTGGGGACGGGTACAGGGGCTATGGCTACACCTTC
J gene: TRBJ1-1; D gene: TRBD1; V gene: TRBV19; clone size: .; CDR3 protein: CASRQGASTEAFF; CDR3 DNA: TGTGCCAGTAGGCAGGGGGCAAGCACTGAAGCTTTCTTT
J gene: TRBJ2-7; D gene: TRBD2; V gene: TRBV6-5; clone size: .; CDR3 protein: CASSYELAGAYEQYF; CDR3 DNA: TGTGCCAGCAGTTACGAACTAGCGGGGGCGTACGAGCAGTACTTC
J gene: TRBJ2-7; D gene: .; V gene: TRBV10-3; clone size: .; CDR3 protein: CAIRGVGGSYEQYF; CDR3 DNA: TGTGCCATCAGGGGGGTTGGGGGGAGCTACGAGCAGTACTTC
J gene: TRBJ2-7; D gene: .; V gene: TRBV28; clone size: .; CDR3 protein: CASSLTGWGEQYF; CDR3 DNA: TGTGCCAGCAGCCTAACAGGGTGGGGCGAGCAGTACTTC
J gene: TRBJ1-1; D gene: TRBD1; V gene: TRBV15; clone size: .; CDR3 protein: CATSTLGQMNTEAFF; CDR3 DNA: TGTGCCACCAGCACCCTGGGACAGATGAACACTGAAGCTTTCTTT
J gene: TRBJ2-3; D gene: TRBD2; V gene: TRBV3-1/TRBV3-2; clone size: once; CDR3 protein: CASSQVAGGGDTQYF; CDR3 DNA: TGTGCCAGCAGCCAAGTAGCGGGAGGCGGGGATACGCAGTATTTT
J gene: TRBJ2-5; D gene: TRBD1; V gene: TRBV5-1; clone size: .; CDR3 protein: CASSLSRQGVGKTQYF; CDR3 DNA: TGCGCCAGCAGCTTATCACGACAGGGTGTTGGGAAGACCCAGTACTTC
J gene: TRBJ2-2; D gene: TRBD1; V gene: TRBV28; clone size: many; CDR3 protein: CASSYLTGSAGELFF; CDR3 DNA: TGTGCCAGCAGCTATCTGACAGGGTCCGCCGGGGAGCTGTTTTTT
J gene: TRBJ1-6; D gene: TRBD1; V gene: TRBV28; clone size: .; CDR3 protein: CASSFSGGGSPLHF; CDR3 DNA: TGTGCCAGCAGTTTTTCAGGGGGTGGTTCACCCCTCCACTTT
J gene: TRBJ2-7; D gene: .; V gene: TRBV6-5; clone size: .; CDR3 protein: CASSQTGSYEQYF; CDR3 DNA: TGTGCCAGCAGTCAGACAGGATCCTACGAGCAGTACTTC
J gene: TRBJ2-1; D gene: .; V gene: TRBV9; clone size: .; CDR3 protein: CASSNQPAGNYNEQFF; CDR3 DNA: TGTGCCAGCAGCAATCAACCAGCGGGCAACTACAATGAGCAGTTCTTC
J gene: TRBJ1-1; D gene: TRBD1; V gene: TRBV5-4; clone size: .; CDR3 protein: CASSSAGGGGTEAFF; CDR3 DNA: TGTGCCAGCAGCTCGGCAGGGGGCGGAGGAACTGAAGCTTTCTTT
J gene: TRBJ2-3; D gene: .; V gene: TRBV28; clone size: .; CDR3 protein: CASSLGGTQYF; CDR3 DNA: TGTGCCAGCAGTTTGGGGGGAACGCAGTATTTT
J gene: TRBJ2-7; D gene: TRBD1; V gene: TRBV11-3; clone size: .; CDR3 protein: CASSSRDRDEQYF; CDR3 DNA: TGTGCCAGCAGCTCCCGGGACAGGGACGAGCAGTACTTC
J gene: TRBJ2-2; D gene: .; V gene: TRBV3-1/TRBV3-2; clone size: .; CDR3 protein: CASSRRLGNTGELFF; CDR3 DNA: TGTGCCAGCAGCCGTAGACTAGGGAACACCGGGGAGCTGTTTTTT
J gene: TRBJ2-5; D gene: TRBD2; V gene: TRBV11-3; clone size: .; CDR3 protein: CASSPHQTSGAYQETQYF; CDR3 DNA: TGTGCCAGCAGCCCCCACCAGACTAGCGGGGCGTACCAAGAGACCCAGTACTTC
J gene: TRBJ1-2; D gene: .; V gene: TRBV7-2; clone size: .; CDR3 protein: CASSLNLAGNYGYTF; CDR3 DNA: TGTGCCAGCAGCTTAAATCTTGCGGGTAACTATGGCTACACCTTC
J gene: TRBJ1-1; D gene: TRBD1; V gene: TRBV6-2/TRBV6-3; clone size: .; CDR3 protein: CASRYFSQGGTEAFF; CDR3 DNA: TGTGCCAGCAGGTACTTTTCACAGGGGGGCACTGAAGCTTTCTTT
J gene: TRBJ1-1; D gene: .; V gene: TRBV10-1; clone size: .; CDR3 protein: CASSETRDTTEAFF; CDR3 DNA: TGCGCCAGCAGTGAGACACGTGATACCACTGAAGCTTTCTTT
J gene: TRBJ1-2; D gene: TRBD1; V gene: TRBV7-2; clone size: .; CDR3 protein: CASAPGQGYYGYTF; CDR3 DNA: TGTGCCAGCGCCCCGGGACAGGGCTACTATGGCTACACCTTC
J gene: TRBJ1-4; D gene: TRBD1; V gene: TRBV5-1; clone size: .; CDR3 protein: CASSLGQGLSNEKLFF; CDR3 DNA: TGCGCCAGCAGCTTGGGACAGGGCTTGAGTAATGAAAAACTGTTTTTT
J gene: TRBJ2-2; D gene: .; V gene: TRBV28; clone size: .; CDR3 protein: CASSLSGNTGELFF; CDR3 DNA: TGTGCCAGCAGCCTTAGCGGGAACACCGGGGAGCTGTTTTTT
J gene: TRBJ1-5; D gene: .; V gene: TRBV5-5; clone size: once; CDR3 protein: CASSFLQGRNQPQHF; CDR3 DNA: TGTGCCAGCAGCTTCTTACAGGGTCGGAATCAGCCCCAGCATTTT
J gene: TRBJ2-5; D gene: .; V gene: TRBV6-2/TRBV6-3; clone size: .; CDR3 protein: CASSWQGQETQYF; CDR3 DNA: TGTGCCAGCAGTTGGCAGGGGCAAGAGACCCAGTACTTC
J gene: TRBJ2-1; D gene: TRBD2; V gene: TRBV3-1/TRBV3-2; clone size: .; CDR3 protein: CASSQGLASSYNEQFF; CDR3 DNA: TGTGCCAGCAGCCAAGGACTAGCGAGCTCCTACAATGAGCAGTTCTTC
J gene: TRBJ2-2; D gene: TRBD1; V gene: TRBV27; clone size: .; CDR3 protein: CASSSYRGESTGELFF; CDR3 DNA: TGTGCCAGCAGTTCCTACAGGGGAGAAAGCACCGGGGAGCTGTTTTTT
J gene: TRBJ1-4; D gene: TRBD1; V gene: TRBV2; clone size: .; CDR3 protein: CASSYDRAPTNEKLFF; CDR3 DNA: TGTGCCAGCAGTTATGACAGGGCCCCAACTAATGAAAAACTGTTTTTT
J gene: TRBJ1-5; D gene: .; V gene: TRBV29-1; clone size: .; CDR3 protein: CSVEVGGDQPQHF; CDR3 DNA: TGCAGCGTTGAGGTGGGGGGGGATCAGCCCCAGCATTTT
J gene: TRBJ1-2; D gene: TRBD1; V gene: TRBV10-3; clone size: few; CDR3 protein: CAISDLRGRTNYGYTF; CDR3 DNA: TGTGCCATCAGTGATCTCAGGGGGCGCACGAACTATGGCTACACCTTC
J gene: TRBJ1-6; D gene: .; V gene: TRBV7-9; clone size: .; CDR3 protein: CASSLGAEYNSPLHF; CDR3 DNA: TGTGCCAGCAGCTTAGGTGCAGAATATAATTCACCCCTCCACTTT
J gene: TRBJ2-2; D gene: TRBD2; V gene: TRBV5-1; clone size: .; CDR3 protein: CASSRTSPLDTGELFF; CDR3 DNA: TGCGCCAGCAGCAGGACTAGCCCCCTCGACACCGGGGAGCTGTTTTTT
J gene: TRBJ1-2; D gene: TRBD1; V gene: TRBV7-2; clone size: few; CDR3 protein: CASSLEFRQGNYGYTF; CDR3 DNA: TGTGCCAGCAGCTTAGAATTTAGACAGGGAAACTATGGCTACACCTTC
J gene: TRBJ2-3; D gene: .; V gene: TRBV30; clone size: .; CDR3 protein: CAWSVSPGGTDTQYF; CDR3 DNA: TGTGCCTGGAGTGTAAGCCCCGGGGGCACAGATACGCAGTATTTT
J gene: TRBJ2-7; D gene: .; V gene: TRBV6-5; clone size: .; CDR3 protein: CASSYFTGYYEQYF; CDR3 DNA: TGTGCCAGCAGTTATTTTACAGGGTACTACGAGCAGTACTTC